Many counts were recorded for the clone carrying this T cell receptor (beta chain). Antigen unknown. Then a second PCR, running about 6 to 12 cycles, was carried out with a sample-barcoded 5' primer and a J-beta primer mix. Via MiXCR, TCRdb re-called the 5' RACE reads, giving one row per CDR3 protein. Of 870,000 or so distinct CDR3 sequences listed, 25% to 30% are singletons. This CDR3 is built from 12 residues. V shed 6 bases and J shed 2 bases, with 7 bases lying between them. The entry originates in a study of blood T cells in healthy people across ages. Whole-study findings and limits: A greater number of naive CD4+ cells and higher diversity distinguished long-lived donors from aged donors.

Sequencing was done on a sample of blood. This clonotype was obtained from a woman aged 80 or over in good health. The rearrangement joins TRBV12-3 or TRBV12-4 to TRBJ1-2, with D unresolved. The CDR3 loop reads CASSSTNYGYTF. The CDR3 DNA reads as TGTGCCAGCAGCTCTACCAACTATGGCTACACCTTC.